Listed here are 32 T cell receptor beta chains from one sample, sequenced in a study of cytomegalovirus exposure and HLA in healthy donors. Primers: 60 Vbeta forward and 13 Jbeta reverse. Repertoires were generated with immunoSEQ multiplex PCR, while TCRdb's copy carries only in-frame clones and drops some. The sample consists of over 200,000 clones, roughly 70% of them appearing once. The sequenced sample was PBMCs. These receptor sequences come from a young woman in good health and CMV-seronegative.

This clone has only one observation. The rearrangement links TRBV5-1 to TRBJ2-5; 12 bases line up with TRBD2. V was clipped by 5 bases and J by 1 base; unmatched bases: 6. The CDR3 has 16 amino acids. Germline assignment: CDR1 SGHRS and CDR2 YFSETQ. For the CDR3, the DNA is TGCGCCAGCAGACGGACTAGCGGGACCACCCAAGAGACCCAGTACTTC. Its protein product is CASRRTSGTTQETQYF.

The V gene is TRBV7-9, the J gene TRBJ2-7, with 9 positions matching TRBD2. CDR3 length equals 15 residues. In germline, CDR1 is SEHNR, CDR2 FQNEAQ (reference sequence). V shed 1 base, J shed 3 bases, and the junction held 4 bases outside the gene matches. The CDR3 loop reads CASSLVASGNYEQYF. In DNA form, the CDR3 reads TGTGCCAGCAGCTTAGTGGCTAGCGGGAACTACGAGCAGTACTTC.

The chain is built from TRBV7-9 and TRBJ2-7, with D uncertain. V was clipped by 4 bases and J by 0 bases, with 13 bases between them. CDR3 length equals 15 residues. CDR1 and CDR2 from the germline V gene are SEHNR and FQNEAQ (reference sequence). In DNA form, the CDR3 reads TGTGCCAGCAGCTCCTTTAAGTCGAGCTCCTACGAGCAGTACTTC. This encodes CASSSFKSSSYEQYF.

This clone was seen only once. V and J are TRBV7-9 and TRBJ1-2, with a possible D match to TRBD1 (6 bases). The V gene's germline CDR1 is SEHNR and CDR2 FQNEAQ (reference sequence). V was pared by 0 bases and J by 5 bases, with 10 bases between. The length of the CDR3 is 14 residues. The CDR3, as DNA: TGTGCCAGCAGCTTAGCAGGGACACCATATGGCTACACCTTC. It encodes CASSLAGTPYGYTF.

The chain uses TRBV5-1 and TRBJ2-1; 11 nucleotides line up with TRBD2. Looked up from germline, CDR1 is SGHRS and CDR2 is YFSETQ. The V and J ends lost 3 bases and 4 bases, in that order; junction bases with no gene match: 9. The CDR3 has 17 amino acids. The CDR3 DNA reads TGCGCCAGCAGCTCCCCTTTCGGGACTAGCGGTTACAATGAGCAGTTCTTC. Protein: CASSSPFGTSGYNEQFF. The complete variable domain, with remaining parts taken from reference TRBV5-1 and TRBJ2-1, reads KAGVTQTPRYLIKTRGQQVTLSCSPISGHRSVSWYQQTPGQGLQFLFEYFSETQRNKGNFPGRFSGRQFSNSRSEMNVSTLELGDSALYLCASSSPFGTSGYNEQFFGPGTRLTVL.

The J gene is TRBJ1-1, the V gene TRBV19; maybe TRBD1 (6 bases). In germline, CDR1 is LNHDA, CDR2 SQIVND (reference sequence). CDR3 length: 17 residues. Between the trimmed V and J ends, which lost 6 bases and 0 bases, there was a span of 20 bases. CDR3 amino acids: CASSTTGFSPLNTEAFF. The CDR3 DNA is TGTGCCAGTAGCACAACAGGGTTTTCCCCACTGAACACTGAAGCTTTCTTT.

There are a few counts of this clone. Other DNA sequences in the same sample also yield this CDR3. The chain uses TRBV7-2 and TRBJ2-7; D gene uncertain. CDR3 length: 12 amino acids. CDR1 is SGHTA and CDR2 is FQGNSA in the germline V gene. Trimming cost V 1 base and J 4 bases, with 5 bases left between them. Written as DNA, the CDR3 is TGTGCCAGCAGCTTAGTTTCGTACGAGCAGTACTTC. Amino acids: CASSLVSYEQYF.

The V call is TRBV7-9, the J call TRBJ2-1; D possibly corresponds to TRBD1 (6 bases). V was clipped by 3 bases and J by 7 bases, with 13 bases between them. This CDR3 is 14 amino acids long. CDR1 is SEHNR and CDR2 is FQNEAQ in the germline V gene (reference sequence). The chain's CDR3 is CASSFNRERNEQFF. The CDR3 nucleotides read TGTGCCAGCAGCTTCAACAGGGAGAGAAATGAGCAGTTCTTC.

This CDR3 reads CASSLGTGGYNEQFF. CDR3 DNA: TGTGCCAGCAGCTTAGGGACAGGGGGTTACAATGAGCAGTTCTTC. The chain employs TRBV11-3 and TRBJ2-1; 10 bases agree with TRBD1. V shed 1 base, J shed 4 bases, and the junction held 1 base outside the gene matches. Per the germline V gene, CDR1 is SGHNT and CDR2 is YENEEA. The CDR3 length is 15 residues.

The chain couples TRBV5-6 to TRBJ1-4, with TRBD1 matching 8 bases. The J segment lost 9 bases and the V segment lost 4 bases, leaving 11 bases of the junction unmatched. From germline, CDR1 is SGHDT and CDR2 YYEEEE. CDR3 length: 15 residues. DNA for the CDR3: TGTGCCAGCAGCCCCAGGACAGGGTATTTGAAAAAACTGTTTTTT. Translated: CASSPRTGYLKKLFF.

The chain combines TRBV5-5 with TRBJ2-7; no clear D gene. V was shortened by 2 bases and J by 0 bases, with 12 bases between the two germline ends. Germline CDR1 SGHKS, CDR2 YYEKEE (reference sequence). CDR3 length equals 15 residues. The CDR3 DNA is TGTGCCAGCAGCTTTGCAGGCTCTTACTCCTACGAGCAGTACTTC. This encodes CASSFAGSYSYEQYF.

This clone was seen a single time. The CDR3 sequence is CASSVDRGNYEQYF. In nucleotides, the CDR3 is TGTGCCAGTAGCGTCGACAGGGGAAACTACGAGCAGTACTTC. The chain carries TRBV19 and TRBJ2-7, with 8 positions matching TRBD1. This CDR3 has 14 residues. The trim removed 6 bases at V and 3 bases at J, leaving 7 bases unmatched. Germline V gene lookup returns CDR1 LNHDA and CDR2 SQIVND (reference sequence).

As concerns this clone: Relative to the germline gene, one junction end is altered; a read error may explain this. This chain uses TRBV7-9 with TRBJ1-1, with unresolved D. The CDR3 loop spans 12 amino acids. CDR1 is SEHNR and CDR2 is FQNEAQ in the germline V gene (reference sequence). The DNA for the CDR3 is TGTTCCAGCAGCCCGTCGGGTCTCGTGGCTTTCTTT. It yields the protein CSSSPSGLVAFF.

The chain recombines TRBV5-1 with TRBJ1-1; D gene unclear. V was cut by 0 bases and J by 3 bases, with 9 bases left in between. CDR3 size: 14 residues. Germline lookup yields CDR1 SGHRS and CDR2 YFSETQ. The chain's CDR3 is CASSLEGLYTEAFF. The CDR3 DNA sequence: TGCGCCAGCAGCTTGGAAGGACTCTACACTGAAGCTTTCTTT.

V gene TRBV19 combines with J gene TRBJ1-1; no clear D. Looked up from germline, CDR1 is LNHDA and CDR2 is SQIVND (reference sequence). V lost 5 bases, J lost 4 bases, and 14 bases lay in between. CDR3 length: 14 amino acids. In nucleotides, the CDR3 is TGTGCCAGTAGTTTGCCCACAGCCCGCACTGAAGCTTTCTTT. Translating it yields CASSLPTARTEAFF.

The V gene is TRBV7-3, the J gene TRBJ2-5; 7 positions match TRBD1. Germline CDR1 reads SGHTA; CDR2 reads FQGTGA. This CDR3 has 14 residues. With V trimmed by 5 bases and J by 2 bases, 5 bases remained unmatched. The CDR3 loop is CASSPGTVQETQYF. The CDR3 nucleotides read TGTGCCAGCAGCCCCGGGACAGTACAAGAGACCCAGTACTTC.

The J gene is TRBJ1-1, the V gene TRBV2; TRBD1 agrees at 7 bases. This CDR3 is built from 14 residues. CDR1 is SNHLY and CDR2 is FYNNEI in the germline V gene. V lost 5 bases and J lost 1; bases outside the gene matches: 4. CDR3 nucleotides: TGTGCCAGCAGTACCGGGACAGCGAACACTGAAGCTTTCTTT. Residues: CASSTGTANTEAFF. Supplemented by reference TRBV2 and TRBJ1-1, the full variable domain reads EPEVTQTPSHQVTQMGQEVILRCVPISNHLYFYWYRQILGQKVEFLVSFYNNEISEKSEIFDDQFSVERPDGSNFTLKIRSTKLEDSAMYFCASSTGTANTEAFFGQGTRLTVV.

The chain uses TRBV5-1 and TRBJ2-7; D is possibly TRBD2 (6 bases). CDR1 and CDR2 from the germline V gene are SGHRS and YFSETQ. CDR3 size: 11 residues. V lost 4 bases and J lost 6, with 8 bases in between. The CDR3 bases are TGCGCCAGCAGCCCCGGGGGCGAGCAGTACTTC. Translated, it gives CASSPGGEQYF.

The chain uses TRBV28 and TRBJ1-1; D is possibly TRBD1 (5 bases). Germline V lookup: CDR1 MDHEN, CDR2 SYDVKM. The CDR3 spans 14 residues. The V gene lost 6 bases and the J gene lost 1 base, with 12 bases spanning the gap. The CDR3 protein is CASSLGGENTEAFF. The CDR3 nucleotides are TGTGCCAGCAGCCTGGGAGGGGAGAACACTGAAGCTTTCTTT.

This clone was seen more than once but under ten times. CDR3 sequence (DNA): TGTGCCATCAGTGAGTCGGCCTCCTACGAGCAGTACTTC. It encodes CAISESASYEQYF. The rearrangement uses TRBV10-3 and TRBJ2-7, with unresolved D. Germline lookup yields CDR1 ENHRY and CDR2 SYGVKD. Trimming stripped 0 bases from V and 0 bases from J, with 3 bases between. The CDR3 has 13 residues.

The chain couples TRBV25-1 to TRBJ2-7; TRBD1 agrees at 7 bases. The ends lost 4 bases at V and 8 bases at J; junction bases unmatched: 8. Germline V lookup: CDR1 MGHDK, CDR2 SYGVNS. The CDR3 extends over 13 amino acids. CDR3 amino acids: CASSALQGTKQYF. CDR3 in DNA: TGTGCCAGCAGTGCTCTACAGGGGACAAAGCAGTACTTC.

The chain recombines TRBV6-5 with TRBJ2-1, with TRBD2 matching 7 bases. The junction had 5 bases not matched to a gene; V was cut back by 6 bases and J by 9 bases. The CDR3 length is 12 residues. CDR1 is MNHEY, CDR2 SVGAGI, per germline. CDR3 sequence: CASRTSGGEQFF. In DNA form, the CDR3 reads TGTGCCAGCAGGACTTCGGGGGGTGAGCAGTTCTTC.

The chain has TRBV7-3 and TRBJ1-4; D unresolved. With 5 bases removed from V and 0 bases from J, the gap between germline ends came to 19 bases. Per the germline V gene, CDR1 is SGHTA and CDR2 is FQGTGA. The CDR3 has 18 residues. DNA of the CDR3: TGTGCCAGCAGCCCCTTTCAAGGAACTAACCCAACTAATGAAAAACTGTTTTTT. Translating gives CASSPFQGTNPTNEKLFF.

This clone appeared many times. Other DNA sequences in this specimen translate into the identical CDR3. The chain is built from TRBV6-1 and TRBJ2-3; 10 bases map to TRBD2. Trimming at V came to 0 bases and at J to 4 bases, leaving 1 base not matched to a gene. This CDR3 region has 15 residues. Germline values: CDR1 MNHNS, CDR2 SASEGT. This CDR3 is CASSEASGGPDTQYF. DNA of the CDR3: TGTGCCAGCAGTGAAGCTAGCGGGGGGCCAGATACGCAGTATTTT.

This chain connects TRBV4-1 to TRBJ1-5, with TRBD1 identical over 10 bases. Looked up from germline, CDR1 is MGHRA and CDR2 is YSYEKL. The trim removed 3 bases at V and 0 bases at J, leaving 2 bases unmatched. There are 16 residues in the CDR3. Here the CDR3 DNA reads TGCGCCAGCAGCCAGGGGACAGGGGATAGCAATCAGCCCCAGCATTTT. It is translated as CASSQGTGDSNQPQHF.

With regard to this clone: This specimen includes other DNA sequences encoding the same CDR3. This chain connects TRBV30 to TRBJ2-5, with a weak D call TRBD2 (5 bases). Between the trimmed V and J ends, which lost 3 bases and 5 bases, there was a span of 19 bases. The length of the CDR3 is 15 residues. In germline, CDR1 is GTSNPN, CDR2 SVGIG (reference sequence). CDR3 protein: CAWSLLRTATETQYF. DNA of the CDR3: TGTGCCTGGAGCCTCCTCCGGACTGCCACTGAGACCCAGTACTTC.

This clone occurred a few times. The chain has TRBV6-4 and TRBJ1-1; no clear D gene. Trimming removed 5 bases from V and 6 bases from J, with 13 bases in between. The CDR3 is made up of 13 amino acids. Looked up from germline, CDR1 is MRHNA and CDR2 is SNTAGT. The CDR3 protein is CASSREEGAEAFF. For the CDR3, the DNA is TGTGCCAGCAGTCGCGAGGAGGGTGCTGAAGCTTTCTTT.

This chain joins TRBV7-9 and TRBJ2-5, with 7 nucleotides matching TRBD1. The CDR3 covers 14 residues. Germline values: CDR1 SEHNR, CDR2 FQNEAQ (reference sequence). The V gene end was trimmed by 8 bases and the J gene end by 5 bases; junction bases not matched to a gene: 11. CDR3 residues: CASGLYRGRETQYF. CDR3 coding DNA: TGTGCCAGCGGCCTCTACAGGGGTCGGGAGACCCAGTACTTC. The full variable domain, rest sourced from reference TRBV7-9 and TRBJ2-5, is DTGVSQNPRHKITKRGQNVTFRCDPISEHNRLYWYRQTLGQGPEFLTYFQNEAQLEKSRLLSDRFSAERPKGSFSTLEIQRTEQGDSAMYLCASGLYRGRETQYFGPGTRLLVL.

The chain uses TRBV6-1 and TRBJ1-2; the match to TRBD1 covers 12 bases. The V and J ends lost 10 bases and 7 bases, in that order; junction bases with no gene match: 10. The CDR3 extends over 14 amino acids. Germline V gives CDR1 MNHNS, CDR2 SASEGT. In nucleotides, the CDR3 is TGTGCCACCTCTCCGGGACAGGGGGCGTTTGGCTACACCTTC. Amino acids: CATSPGQGAFGYTF.

This clone was seen a few times. CDR3 in DNA: TGTGCTAGTGGTCAACGGGGGGGCCAAGAGACCCAGTACTTC. Translation: CASGQRGGQETQYF. The chain carries TRBV12-5 and TRBJ2-5; 8 positions match TRBD2. The CDR3 extends over 14 amino acids. From germline, CDR1 is LGHNT and CDR2 FRNRAP. Trimming at V came to 5 bases and at J to 1 base, leaving 3 bases not matched to a gene.

The chain combines TRBV4-1 with TRBJ2-1; possible D gene TRBD2, 7 bases. V was pared by 0 bases and J by 8 bases, with 20 bases between. Germline V CDR1 and CDR2: MGHRA, YSYEKL. The CDR3 is 17 amino acids. The CDR3 is CASSQDRGAGAGDEQFF. The CDR3 DNA reads as TGCGCCAGCAGCCAAGATCGGGGGGCGGGAGCAGGAGATGAGCAGTTCTTC.

The CDR3 DNA follows: TGTGCCACCCGGGTTGCTGCTAACTATGGCTACACCTTC. Its translation: CATRVAANYGYTF. The chain has TRBV6-6 and TRBJ1-2; D unresolved. This CDR3 has 13 residues. Looked up from germline, CDR1 is MNHNY and CDR2 is SVGAGI (reference sequence). V shed 10 bases and J shed 0 bases, with 12 bases lying between them.